This T cell receptor beta chain comes out of a study of CD8+ T cells in alopecia areata. On the study more broadly: Those treated were given oral tofacitinib at 5 to 10 mg twice daily. Points from the study as a whole: Lesional scalp displayed greater clonality than normal scalp, most notably in alopecia totalis/universalis.

CDR3 length equals 12 residues. Germline loops: CDR1 SQVTM, CDR2 ANQGSEA. V gave up 4 bases and J gave up 3 bases, with 9 bases separating them. In each case, RNA was isolated and then reverse transcribed into cDNA as the sequencing template. Assay: immunoSEQ multiplex PCR; the TCRdb copy retains only in-frame clones and omits some. The table lists around 150,000 clones, 50% to 65% of them singletons. Concerning this clone: Its cognate antigen is unknown.

Regarding treatment: oral pan-JAK inhibitor, 5-10 mg twice daily. CD4+ and CD8+ T cells were sorted from PBMCs. J is TRBJ1-2 and V is TRBV29-1; D not resolved. Specimen: CD4+ T cells sorted from blood, collected at week 24, from a patient treated with tofacitinib. This TCR was recovered from a human donor with alopecia areata. CDR3 nucleotides: TGCAGCGTTGTTTGGGCAGACTATGGCTACACCTTC. Protein sequence: CSVVWADYGYTF.